The 18 T cell receptor beta chains below were found in one sample sequenced in a study of shared clonotypes between healthy human individuals. The data were produced by immunoSEQ multiplex PCR, yet TCRdb's version contains in-frame clones alone and is incomplete. Among over a million clones, more than 75% were seen once, and the ten largest hold around 0.6%. Sequenced: memory CD4+ T cells from PBMCs. The subset is: CD45RA-negative fraction. The origin of the receptors is a man between 18 and 29 years old in good health. Some clones in this sample may be carry-over from other donors' samples.

The chain links TRBV7-9 to TRBJ2-3, with D possibly matching TRBD1 (5 bases). Trimming removed 7 bases at V and 1 base at J, with 12 bases between. The V gene's germline CDR1 is SEHNR and CDR2 FQNEAQ (reference sequence). The CDR3 is 14 amino acids. The CDR3 protein is CASKRGGRTDTQYF. The CDR3 nucleotides are TGTGCCAGCAAAAGGGGCGGACGCACAGATACGCAGTATTTT.

The gene calls are TRBV5-1 and TRBJ2-3; D uncertain. This CDR3 has 14 amino acids. The V gene lost 0 bases and the J gene lost 5 bases, with 10 bases spanning the gap. CDR1 and CDR2 from the germline V gene are SGHRS and YFSETQ. In DNA, the CDR3 is TGCGCCAGCAGCTTGGCAGTAGGGAAAGATACGCAGTATTTT. Protein: CASSLAVGKDTQYF.

The rearrangement uses TRBV28 and TRBJ2-1, with 7 nucleotides matching TRBD2. Germline loops: CDR1 MDHEN, CDR2 SYDVKM. The CDR3 is made up of 16 amino acids. V was clipped by 5 bases and J by 3 bases; unmatched bases: 10. CDR3 sequence (DNA): TGTGCCAGCAGTCTAATGACTAGCAACCTCTACAATGAGCAGTTCTTC. Its protein product is CASSLMTSNLYNEQFF.

The chain uses TRBV21-1 and TRBJ1-1; the table calls TRBD1, which could not be checked here. TRBV21-1 is assigned pseudogene status. The CDR3 consists of 18 residues. The CDR3 bases are TGTGCCAGCAGCAAGATTGGGCAGGTGAGGGGGATGAACACTGAAGCTTTCTTT. It encodes CASSKIGQVRGMNTEAFF.

The chain uses TRBV5-1 and TRBJ2-7; the match to TRBD1 covers 11 bases. The CDR3 extends over 18 amino acids. Germline V CDR1 and CDR2: SGHRS, YFSETQ. Trimming at V came to 4 bases and at J to 0 bases, leaving 12 bases not matched to a gene. The DNA for the CDR3 is TGCGCCAGCAGCGGTCGGGACAGGGGGATTCGAAGCTCCTACGAGCAGTACTTC. Amino acids: CASSGRDRGIRSSYEQYF. The variable domain in full, completed from reference TRBV5-1 and TRBJ2-7, reads KAGVTQTPRYLIKTRGQQVTLSCSPISGHRSVSWYQQTPGQGLQFLFEYFSETQRNKGNFPGRFSGRQFSNSRSEMNVSTLELGDSALYLCASSGRDRGIRSSYEQYFGPGTRLTVT.

V usage is TRBV2 and J usage is TRBJ2-1; 14 bases are shared with TRBD2. The length of the CDR3 is 15 residues. Germline CDR1 reads SNHLY; CDR2 reads FYNNEI. The V and J ends lost 7 bases and 6 bases, in that order; junction bases with no gene match: 5. DNA for the CDR3: TGTGCCAGCAAGGGACTAGCGGGAGTGGGCAATGAGCAGTTCTTC. It encodes CASKGLAGVGNEQFF.

The V gene is TRBV27, the J gene TRBJ1-2; weak D call: TRBD1 (6 bases). This CDR3 is built from 15 residues. Per germline, CDR1 MNHEY and CDR2 SMNVEV (reference sequence). Trimming removed 3 bases at V and 3 bases at J, with 14 bases between. Written as DNA, the CDR3 is TGTGCCAGCAGTTTGGGACATCAGACCCACTATGGCTACACCTTC. Its protein is CASSLGHQTHYGYTF.

The genes are TRBV2 and TRBJ1-6; D might be TRBD1 (6 bases). Germline CDR1 reads SNHLY; CDR2 reads FYNNEI. The CDR3 is made up of 15 amino acids. Trimming pared 6 bases from V and 8 bases from J, leaving 17 bases between. The CDR3 sequence is CASSVQGGVDSPLHF. The CDR3, as DNA: TGTGCCAGCAGCGTACAGGGTGGGGTGGATTCACCCCTCCACTTT.

The genes are TRBV10-3 and TRBJ2-2; 9 bases match TRBD1. Germline V gene sequence: CDR1 ENHRY, CDR2 SYGVKD. Unmatched junction bases numbered 4, after V lost 5 bases and J lost 6 bases. The CDR3 is 14 residues long. CDR3 nucleotide sequence: TGTGCCATCAGTCCGGGACAGGGTTCCGGGGAGCTGTTTTTT. Its translation: CAISPGQGSGELFF.

The CDR3 region is CSARGPGTQYF. Here the CDR3 DNA reads TGCAGTGCTAGAGGGCCGGGTACGCAGTATTTT. V and J are TRBV20-1 and TRBJ2-3; D unclear. V lost 1 base and J lost 8, with 7 bases in between. The CDR3 loop spans 11 amino acids. In germline, CDR1 is DFQATT, CDR2 SNEGSKA (reference sequence).

CDR3 sequence reads: CASSLGQGVYTEQFF. The CDR3 DNA sequence: TGCGCCAGCAGCTTGGGGCAGGGAGTGTATACTGAGCAGTTCTTC. The chain joins TRBV5-1 to TRBJ2-1; D possibly matches TRBD1 or TRBD2 (5 bases each). Germline V gene lookup returns CDR1 SGHRS and CDR2 YFSETQ. Trimming left V 0 bases short and J 9 bases short, with 16 bases between. The length of the CDR3 is 15 residues.

This chain connects TRBV5-1 to TRBJ1-2; D not resolved. The CDR3 has 12 residues. Germline V lookup: CDR1 SGHRS, CDR2 YFSETQ. V dropped 7 bases and J dropped 0 bases, with 7 bases sitting between them. CDR3 sequence reads: CASHGTNYGYTF. The CDR3 DNA is TGCGCCAGCCACGGAACTAACTATGGCTACACCTTC.

In this sample, this clone turned up once. A much larger clone lies one base from this, so it may be a read error. The CDR3 DNA sequence: TGCAGCGTTGTTCCAGCGGGAGAGTCAAATGAGCGGTTCTTC. Protein sequence: CSVVPAGESNERFF. The chain is built from TRBV29-1 and TRBJ2-1, with 8 bases that match TRBD2. This CDR3 has 14 residues. Germline CDR1 SQVTM, CDR2 ANQGSEA.

Here the CDR3 reads CASSSQGLGNTEAFF. Written as DNA, the CDR3 is TGTGCCAGCAGCTCGCAGGGGTTGGGGAACACTGAAGCTTTCTTT. This chain uses TRBV5-5 with TRBJ1-1; weak D call: TRBD1 (6 bases). The CDR3 contains 15 residues. Trimming cost V 3 bases and J 1 base, with 13 bases left between them. CDR1 SGHKS and CDR2 YYEKEE come from the germline V gene (reference sequence).

In the case of this clone: This specimen includes other DNA sequences encoding the same CDR3. This chain uses TRBV5-4 with TRBJ1-1, with D maybe TRBD1 (6 bases). CDR1 is SGHNT and CDR2 is YYREEE in the germline V gene (reference sequence). The CDR3 loop spans 14 amino acids. V lost 4 bases, J lost 1 base, and 11 bases lay in between. In DNA form, the CDR3 reads TGTGCCAGCAGCCCCGGACAGTCGAACACTGAAGCTTTCTTT. Amino acids: CASSPGQSNTEAFF.

This chain uses TRBV21-1 with TRBJ1-5. TRBV21-1 has pseudogene status. The length of the CDR3 is 13 residues. The CDR3 coding sequence is TGTGCCAGCAGCAGTTCGGTCAATCAGCCCCAGCATTTT. Translated, it gives CASSSSVNQPQHF.

This chain joins TRBV15 and TRBJ2-3, with D perhaps TRBD1 (5 bases). In germline, CDR1 is LNHNV, CDR2 YYDKDF (reference sequence). This CDR3 has 15 amino acids. V was pared by 4 bases and J by 0 bases, with 11 bases between. CDR3 residues: CATSNSGSSTDTQYF. In DNA, the CDR3 is TGTGCCACCAGCAACTCAGGGTCAAGCACAGATACGCAGTATTTT.

Many counts were recorded for this clone. The chain combines TRBV7-2 with TRBJ2-3; D unclear. The germline gives CDR1 SGHTA, CDR2 FQGNSA. V gave up 3 bases and J gave up 2 bases, with 12 bases separating them. This CDR3 has 15 residues. The CDR3 loop reads CASSFQQVNTDTQYF. CDR3 nucleotides: TGTGCCAGCAGCTTCCAGCAGGTGAACACAGATACGCAGTATTTT.